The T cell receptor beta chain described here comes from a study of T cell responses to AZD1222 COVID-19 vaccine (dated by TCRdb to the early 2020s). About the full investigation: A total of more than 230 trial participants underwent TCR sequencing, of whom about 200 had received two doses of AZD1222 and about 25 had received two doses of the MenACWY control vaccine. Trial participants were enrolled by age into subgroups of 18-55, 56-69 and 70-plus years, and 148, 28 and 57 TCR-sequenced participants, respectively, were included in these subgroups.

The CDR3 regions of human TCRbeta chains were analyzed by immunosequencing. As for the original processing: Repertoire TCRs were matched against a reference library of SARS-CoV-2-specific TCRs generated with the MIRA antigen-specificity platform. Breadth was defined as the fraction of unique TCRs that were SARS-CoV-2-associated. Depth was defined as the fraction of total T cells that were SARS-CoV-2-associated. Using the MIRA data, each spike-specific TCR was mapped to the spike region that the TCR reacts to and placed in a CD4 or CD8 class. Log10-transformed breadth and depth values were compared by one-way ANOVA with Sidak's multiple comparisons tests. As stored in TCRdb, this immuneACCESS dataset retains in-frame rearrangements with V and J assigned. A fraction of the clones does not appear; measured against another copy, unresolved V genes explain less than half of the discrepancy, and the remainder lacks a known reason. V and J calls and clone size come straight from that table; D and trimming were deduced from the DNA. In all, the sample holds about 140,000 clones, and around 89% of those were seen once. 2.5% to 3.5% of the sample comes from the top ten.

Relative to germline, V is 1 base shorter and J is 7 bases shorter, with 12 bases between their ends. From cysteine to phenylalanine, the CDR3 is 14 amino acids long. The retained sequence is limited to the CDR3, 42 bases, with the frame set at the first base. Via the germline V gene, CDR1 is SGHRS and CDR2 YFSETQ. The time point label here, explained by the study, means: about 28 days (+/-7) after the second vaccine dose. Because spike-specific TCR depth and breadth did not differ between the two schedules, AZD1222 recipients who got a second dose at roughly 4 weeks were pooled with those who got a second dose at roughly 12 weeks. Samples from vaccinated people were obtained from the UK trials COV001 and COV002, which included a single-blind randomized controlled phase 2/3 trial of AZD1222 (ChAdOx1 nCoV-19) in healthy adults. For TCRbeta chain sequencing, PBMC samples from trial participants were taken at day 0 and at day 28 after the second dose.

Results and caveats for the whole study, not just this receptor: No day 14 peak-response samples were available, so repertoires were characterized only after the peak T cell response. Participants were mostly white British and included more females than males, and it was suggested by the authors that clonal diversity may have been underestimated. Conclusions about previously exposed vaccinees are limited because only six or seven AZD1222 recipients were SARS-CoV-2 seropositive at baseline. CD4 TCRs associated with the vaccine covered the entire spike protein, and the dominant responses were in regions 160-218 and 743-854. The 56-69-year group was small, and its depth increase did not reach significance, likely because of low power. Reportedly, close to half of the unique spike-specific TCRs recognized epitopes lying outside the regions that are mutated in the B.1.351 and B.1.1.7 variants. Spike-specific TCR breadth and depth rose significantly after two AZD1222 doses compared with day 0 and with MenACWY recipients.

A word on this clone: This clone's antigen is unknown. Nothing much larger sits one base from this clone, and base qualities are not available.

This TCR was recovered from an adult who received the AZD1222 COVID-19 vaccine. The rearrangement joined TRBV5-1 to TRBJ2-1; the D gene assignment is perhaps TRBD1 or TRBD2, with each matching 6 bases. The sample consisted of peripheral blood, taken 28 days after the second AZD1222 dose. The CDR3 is CASSLRGGPNEQFF. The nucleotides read TGCGCCAGCAGCTTGAGAGGGGGGCCGAATGAGCAGTTCTTC.